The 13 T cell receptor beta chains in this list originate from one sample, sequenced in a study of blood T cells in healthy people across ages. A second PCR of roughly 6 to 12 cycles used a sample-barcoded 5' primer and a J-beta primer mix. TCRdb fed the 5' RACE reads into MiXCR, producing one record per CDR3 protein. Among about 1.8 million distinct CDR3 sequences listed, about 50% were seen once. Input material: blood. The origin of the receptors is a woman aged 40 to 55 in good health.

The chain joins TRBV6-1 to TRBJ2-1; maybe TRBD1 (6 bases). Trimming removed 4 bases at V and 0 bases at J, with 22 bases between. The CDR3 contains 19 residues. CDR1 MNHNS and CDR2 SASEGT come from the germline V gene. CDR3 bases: TGTGCCAGCAGTGCCAGGACAGCGAGACGGGCGAGCTCCTACAATGAGCAGTTCTTC. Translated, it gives CASSARTARRASSYNEQFF.

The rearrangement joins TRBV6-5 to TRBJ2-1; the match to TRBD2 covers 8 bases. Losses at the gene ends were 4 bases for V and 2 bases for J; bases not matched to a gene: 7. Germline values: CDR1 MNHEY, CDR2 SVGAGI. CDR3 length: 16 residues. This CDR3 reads CASSSPGSGAYNEQFF. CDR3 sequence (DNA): TGTGCCAGCAGTTCTCCGGGTAGCGGGGCCTACAATGAGCAGTTCTTC.

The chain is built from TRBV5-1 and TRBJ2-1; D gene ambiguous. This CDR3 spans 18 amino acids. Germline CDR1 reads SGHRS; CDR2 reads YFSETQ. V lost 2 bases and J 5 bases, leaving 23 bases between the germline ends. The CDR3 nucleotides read TGCGCCAGCAGCTTACCCCAAGTGAGGTCGACAATGGACAATGAGCAGTTCTTC. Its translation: CASSLPQVRSTMDNEQFF.

The CDR3 sequence: CASSLRSRGYTF. DNA of the CDR3: TGTGCCAGCAGTTTACGGTCGAGGGGCTACACCTTC. This chain links TRBV12-3 or TRBV12-4 with TRBJ1-2; D is ambiguous. The CDR3 runs 12 residues. Trimming shortened V by 2 bases and J by 8 bases, and 9 bases separated the two germline ends.

The CDR3 is CASSRTPGTYNEQFF. The DNA for the CDR3 is TGTGCCAGCAGCAGGACACCAGGGACCTACAATGAGCAGTTCTTC. This rearrangement joins TRBV7-8 to TRBJ2-1, with D maybe TRBD1 (5 bases). The CDR3 is 15 residues long. Germline V CDR1 and CDR2: SGHVS, FQNEAQ. Trimming cost V 5 bases and J 2 bases, with 13 bases left between them.

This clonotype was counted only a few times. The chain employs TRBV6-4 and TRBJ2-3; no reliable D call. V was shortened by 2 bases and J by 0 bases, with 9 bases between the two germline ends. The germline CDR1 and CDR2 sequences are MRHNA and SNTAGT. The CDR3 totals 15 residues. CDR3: CASSDNGLSTDTQYF. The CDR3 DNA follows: TGTGCCAGCAGTGACAATGGCTTAAGCACAGATACGCAGTATTTT.

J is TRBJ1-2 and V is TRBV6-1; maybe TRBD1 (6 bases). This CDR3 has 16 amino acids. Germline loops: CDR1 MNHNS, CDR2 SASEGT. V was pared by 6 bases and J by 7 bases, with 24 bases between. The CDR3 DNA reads TGTGCCAGCAGCGGCTTTCTTGGGACATCCCTCTTTGGCTACACCTTC. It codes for CASSGFLGTSLFGYTF.

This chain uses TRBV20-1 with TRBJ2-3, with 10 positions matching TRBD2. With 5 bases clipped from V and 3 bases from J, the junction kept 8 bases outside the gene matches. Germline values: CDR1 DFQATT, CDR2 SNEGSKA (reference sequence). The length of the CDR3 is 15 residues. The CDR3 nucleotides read TGCAGTGCTTCGGACCGGACTAGCGGAACAGATACGCAGTATTTT. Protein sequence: CSASDRTSGTDTQYF.

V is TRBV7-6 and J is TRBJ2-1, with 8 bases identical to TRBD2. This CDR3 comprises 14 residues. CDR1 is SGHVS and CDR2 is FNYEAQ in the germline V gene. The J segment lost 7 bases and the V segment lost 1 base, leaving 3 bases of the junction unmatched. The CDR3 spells CASSLGVAGNEQFF. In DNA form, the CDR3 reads TGTGCCAGCAGCTTAGGGGTAGCGGGAAATGAGCAGTTCTTC.

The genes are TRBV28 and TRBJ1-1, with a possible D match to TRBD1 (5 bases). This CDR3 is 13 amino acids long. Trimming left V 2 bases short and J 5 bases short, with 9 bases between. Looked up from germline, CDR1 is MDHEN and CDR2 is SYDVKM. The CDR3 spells CASSLHGGTEAFF. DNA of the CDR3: TGTGCCAGCAGTTTACACGGGGGAACTGAAGCTTTCTTT.

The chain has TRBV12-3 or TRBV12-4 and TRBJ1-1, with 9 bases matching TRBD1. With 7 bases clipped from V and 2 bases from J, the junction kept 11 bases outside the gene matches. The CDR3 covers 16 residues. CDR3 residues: CASNPIQGASNTEAFF. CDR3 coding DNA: TGTGCCAGCAATCCTATACAGGGGGCGTCTAACACTGAAGCTTTCTTT.

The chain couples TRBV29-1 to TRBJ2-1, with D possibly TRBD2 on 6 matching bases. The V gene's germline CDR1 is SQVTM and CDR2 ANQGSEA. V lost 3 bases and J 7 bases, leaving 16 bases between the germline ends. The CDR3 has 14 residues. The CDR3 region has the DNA TGCAGCGTTGACCCGGAGGGGCAGAGGAATGAGCAGTTCTTC. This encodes CSVDPEGQRNEQFF.

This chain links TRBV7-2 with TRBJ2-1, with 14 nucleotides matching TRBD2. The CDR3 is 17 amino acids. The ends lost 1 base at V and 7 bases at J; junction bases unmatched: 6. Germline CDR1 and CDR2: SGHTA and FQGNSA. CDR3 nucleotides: TGTGCCAGCAGCTTAGAGGGGACTAGCGGGGGCTGGAATGAGCAGTTCTTC. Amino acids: CASSLEGTSGGWNEQFF.